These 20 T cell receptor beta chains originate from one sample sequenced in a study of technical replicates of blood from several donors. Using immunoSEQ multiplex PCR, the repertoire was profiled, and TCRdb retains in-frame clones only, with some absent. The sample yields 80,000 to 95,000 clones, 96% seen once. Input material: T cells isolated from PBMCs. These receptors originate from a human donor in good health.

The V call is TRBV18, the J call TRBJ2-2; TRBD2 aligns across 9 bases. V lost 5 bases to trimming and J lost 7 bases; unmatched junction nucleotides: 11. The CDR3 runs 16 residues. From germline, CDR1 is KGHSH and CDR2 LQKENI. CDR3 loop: CASSSKVAGDLGELFF. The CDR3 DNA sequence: TGTGCCAGCTCATCAAAAGTAGCGGGAGATCTCGGGGAGCTGTTTTTT.

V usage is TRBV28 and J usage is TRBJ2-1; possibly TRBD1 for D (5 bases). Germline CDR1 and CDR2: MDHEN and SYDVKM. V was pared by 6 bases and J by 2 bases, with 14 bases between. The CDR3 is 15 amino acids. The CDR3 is CASSPPDRAYNEQFF. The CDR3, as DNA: TGTGCCAGCAGCCCCCCCGACAGAGCCTACAATGAGCAGTTCTTC.

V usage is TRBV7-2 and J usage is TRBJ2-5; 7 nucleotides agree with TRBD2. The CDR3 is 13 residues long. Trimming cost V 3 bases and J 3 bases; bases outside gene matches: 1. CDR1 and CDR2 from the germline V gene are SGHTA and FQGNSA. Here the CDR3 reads CASSFLAEETQYF. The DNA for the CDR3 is TGTGCCAGCAGCTTTCTAGCGGAAGAGACCCAGTACTTC.

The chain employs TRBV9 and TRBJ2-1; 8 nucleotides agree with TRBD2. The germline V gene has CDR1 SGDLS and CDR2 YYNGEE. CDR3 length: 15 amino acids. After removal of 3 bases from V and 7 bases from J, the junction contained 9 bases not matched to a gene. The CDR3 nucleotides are TGTGCCAGCAGCGCTGCCGGGACTAGGGGGAATGAGCAGTTCTTC. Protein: CASSAAGTRGNEQFF.

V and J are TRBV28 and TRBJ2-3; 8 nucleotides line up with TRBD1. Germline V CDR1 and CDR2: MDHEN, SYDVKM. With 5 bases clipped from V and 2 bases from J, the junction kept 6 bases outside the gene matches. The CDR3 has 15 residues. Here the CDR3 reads CASSPRTGFTDTQYF. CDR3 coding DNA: TGTGCCAGCAGTCCTCGGACAGGGTTCACAGATACGCAGTATTTT.

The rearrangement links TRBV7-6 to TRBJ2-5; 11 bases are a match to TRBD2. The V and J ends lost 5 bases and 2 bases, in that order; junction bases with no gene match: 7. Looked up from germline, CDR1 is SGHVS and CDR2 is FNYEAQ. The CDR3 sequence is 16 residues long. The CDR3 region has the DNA TGTGCCAGCAGCAGACTAGCGGGAAACGTTCAAGAGACCCAGTACTTC. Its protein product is CASSRLAGNVQETQYF. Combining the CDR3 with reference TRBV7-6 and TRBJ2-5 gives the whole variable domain GAGVSQSPRYKVTKRGQDVALRCDPISGHVSLYWYRQALGQGPEFLTYFNYEAQQDKSGLPNDRFSAERPEGSISTLTIQRTEQRDSAMYRCASSRLAGNVQETQYFGPGTRLLVL.

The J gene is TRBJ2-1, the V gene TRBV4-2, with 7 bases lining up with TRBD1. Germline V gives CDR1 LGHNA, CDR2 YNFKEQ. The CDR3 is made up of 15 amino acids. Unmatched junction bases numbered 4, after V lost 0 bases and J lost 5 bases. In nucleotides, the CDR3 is TGTGCCAGCAGCCAAGACGAGGGGGCCCACAATGAGCAGTTCTTC. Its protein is CASSQDEGAHNEQFF.

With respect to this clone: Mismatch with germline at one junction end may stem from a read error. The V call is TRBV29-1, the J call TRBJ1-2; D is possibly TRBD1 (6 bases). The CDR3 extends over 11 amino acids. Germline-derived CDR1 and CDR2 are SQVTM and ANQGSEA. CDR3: CSVDSGTTDSF. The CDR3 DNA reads TGCAGCGTCGATTCCGGGACAACCGATAGCTTC.

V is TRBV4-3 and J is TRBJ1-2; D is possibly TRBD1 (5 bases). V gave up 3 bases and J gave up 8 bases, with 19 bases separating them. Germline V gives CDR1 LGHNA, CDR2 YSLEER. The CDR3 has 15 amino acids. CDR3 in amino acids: CASSQAQTVVLGYTF. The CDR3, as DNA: TGCGCCAGCAGCCAGGCCCAGACAGTGGTTTTAGGCTACACCTTC.

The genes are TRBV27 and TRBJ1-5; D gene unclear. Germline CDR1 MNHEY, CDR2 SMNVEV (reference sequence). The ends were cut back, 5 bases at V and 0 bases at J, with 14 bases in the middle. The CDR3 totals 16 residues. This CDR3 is CASSPRSVYSNQPQHF. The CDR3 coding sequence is TGTGCCAGCAGTCCCCGGAGCGTATATAGCAATCAGCCCCAGCATTTT.

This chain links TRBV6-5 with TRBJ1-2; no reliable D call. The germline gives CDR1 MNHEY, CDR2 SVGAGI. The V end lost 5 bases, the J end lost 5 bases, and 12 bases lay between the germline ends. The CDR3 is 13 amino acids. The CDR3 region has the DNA TGTGCCAGCAGTCCAGGCAGAGTTTATGGCTACACCTTC. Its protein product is CASSPGRVYGYTF.

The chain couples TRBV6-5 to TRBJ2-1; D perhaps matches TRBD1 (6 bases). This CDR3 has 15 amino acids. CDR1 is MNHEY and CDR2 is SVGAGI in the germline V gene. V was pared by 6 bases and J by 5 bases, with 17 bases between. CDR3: CASRPRGHGNNEQFF. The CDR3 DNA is TGTGCCAGCAGACCAAGGGGACACGGTAACAATGAGCAGTTCTTC.

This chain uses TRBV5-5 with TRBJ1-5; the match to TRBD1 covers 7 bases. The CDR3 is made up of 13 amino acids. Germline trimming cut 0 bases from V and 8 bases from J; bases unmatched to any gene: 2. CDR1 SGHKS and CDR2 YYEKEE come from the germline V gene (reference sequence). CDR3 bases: TGTGCCAGCAGCTTGGCCAGGGGGAAGCCCCAGCATTTT. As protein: CASSLARGKPQHF.

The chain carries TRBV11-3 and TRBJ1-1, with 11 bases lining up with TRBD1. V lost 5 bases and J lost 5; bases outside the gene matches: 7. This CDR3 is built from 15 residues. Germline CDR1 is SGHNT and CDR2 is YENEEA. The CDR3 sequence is CASSGTGTGGTEAFF. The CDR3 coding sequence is TGTGCCAGCAGCGGAACCGGGACAGGGGGGACTGAAGCTTTCTTT.

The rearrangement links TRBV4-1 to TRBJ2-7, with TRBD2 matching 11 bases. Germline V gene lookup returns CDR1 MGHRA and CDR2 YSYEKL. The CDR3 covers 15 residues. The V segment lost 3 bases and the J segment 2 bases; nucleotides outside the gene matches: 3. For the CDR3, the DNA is TGCGCCAGCAGCCAGGGACTAGCGGTCGCCTACGAGCAGTACTTC. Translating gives CASSQGLAVAYEQYF.

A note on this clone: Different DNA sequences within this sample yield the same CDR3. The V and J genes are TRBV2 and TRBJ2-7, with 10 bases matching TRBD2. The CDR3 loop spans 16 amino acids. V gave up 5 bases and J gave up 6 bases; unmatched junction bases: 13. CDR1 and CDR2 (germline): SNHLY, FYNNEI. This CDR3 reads CASSLGPSGRKGEQYF. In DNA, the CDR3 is TGTGCCAGCAGTCTGGGGCCTAGCGGGAGAAAGGGCGAGCAGTACTTC.

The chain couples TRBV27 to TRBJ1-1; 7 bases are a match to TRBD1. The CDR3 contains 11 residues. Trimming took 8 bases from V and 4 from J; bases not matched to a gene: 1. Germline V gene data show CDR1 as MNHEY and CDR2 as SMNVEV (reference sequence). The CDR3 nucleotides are TGTGCCAGCCACAGGGGCACTGAAGCTTTCTTT. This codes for CASHRGTEAFF.

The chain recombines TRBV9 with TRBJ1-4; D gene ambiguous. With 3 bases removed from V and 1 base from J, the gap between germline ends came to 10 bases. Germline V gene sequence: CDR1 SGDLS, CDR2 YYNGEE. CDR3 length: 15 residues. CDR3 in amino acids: CASSANTLTNEKLFF. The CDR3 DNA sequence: TGTGCCAGCAGCGCCAACACCTTAACTAATGAAAAACTGTTTTTT.

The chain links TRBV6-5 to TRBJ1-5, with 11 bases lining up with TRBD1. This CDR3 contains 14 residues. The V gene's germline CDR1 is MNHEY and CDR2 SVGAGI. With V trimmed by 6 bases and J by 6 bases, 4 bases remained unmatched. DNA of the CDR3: TGTGCCAGCAGCCTGGGACAGGGGGGTCAGCCCCAGCATTTT. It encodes CASSLGQGGQPQHF.

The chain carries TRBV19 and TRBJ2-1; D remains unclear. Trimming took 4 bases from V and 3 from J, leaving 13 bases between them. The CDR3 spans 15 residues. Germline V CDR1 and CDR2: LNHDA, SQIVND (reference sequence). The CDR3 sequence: CASSSLTYGYNEQFF. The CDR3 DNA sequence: TGTGCCAGTAGTAGTCTAACCTATGGCTACAATGAGCAGTTCTTC.